The next 7 T cell receptor beta chains were all read from a single sample in a study of shared clonotypes between healthy human individuals. Method: immunoSEQ multiplex PCR; TCRdb's copy keeps in-frame clones and lacks some. Counted here are millions of clones, 85% to 95% occurring once; the ten biggest clones make up roughly 0.13%. Specimen: naive CD4+ T cells sorted from blood. Documented subset: CD45RA+ positively selected. All receptors derive from a man in his late teens or twenties in good health.

This clone was observed a few times. The V call is TRBV7-3, the J call TRBJ1-6; D is possibly TRBD1 (6 bases). V dropped 4 bases and J dropped 9 bases, with 13 bases sitting between them. CDR1 is SGHTA, CDR2 FQGTGA, per germline. There are 14 residues in the CDR3. The CDR3 protein is CASSSNRAGSPLHF. The CDR3 DNA reads TGTGCCAGCAGCTCCAACAGGGCAGGTTCACCCCTCCACTTT. Drawing the rest from reference TRBV7-3 and TRBJ1-6, the complete variable domain is GAGVSQTPSNKVTEKGKYVELRCDPISGHTALYWYRQSLGQGPEFLIYFQGTGAADDSGLPNDRFFAVRPEGSVSTLKIQRTERGDSAVYLCASSSNRAGSPLHFGNGTRLTVT.

The rearrangement joins TRBV28 to TRBJ1-5; 8 positions agree with TRBD1. V shed 5 bases and J 5 bases; nucleotides not matched to a gene: 14. The germline V gene has CDR1 MDHEN and CDR2 SYDVKM. The CDR3 consists of 17 residues. The CDR3 DNA reads TGTGCCAGCAGTCTAACCCCCGGGACAGGAGGATATCAGCCCCAGCATTTT. As protein: CASSLTPGTGGYQPQHF.

The chain has TRBV4-1 and TRBJ2-3, with 10 bases lining up with TRBD2. CDR1 is MGHRA, CDR2 YSYEKL, per germline. The CDR3 is made up of 16 amino acids. V gave up 4 bases and J gave up 1 base; unmatched junction bases: 5. The chain's CDR3 is CASSPLTSGGTDTQYF. The CDR3 region has the DNA TGCGCCAGCAGCCCCCTAACTAGCGGGGGCACAGATACGCAGTATTTT.

A word on this clone: Germline is not matched at one junction end, which may reflect a read error. The chain recombines TRBV30 with TRBJ2-5, with D possibly being TRBD1 or TRBD2 (6 bases each). The germline CDR1 and CDR2 sequences are GTSNPN and SVGIG (reference sequence). The CDR3 is made up of 13 amino acids. The CDR3: CASRWGAGLLPDF. CDR3 DNA sequence: TGTGCCTCCCGTTGGGGGGCGGGTCTCCTCCCAGACTTC.

About this clone itself: The same CDR3 is also encoded by other DNA sequences in this sample. The V and J genes are TRBV5-1 and TRBJ2-7; a weak D match, TRBD2 (6 bases). The CDR3 spans 14 residues. The V and J ends lost 0 bases and 4 bases respectively, with 11 bases between them. The germline V gene has CDR1 SGHRS and CDR2 YFSETQ. CDR3 sequence reads: CASSLVVGSYEQYF. For the CDR3, the DNA is TGCGCCAGCAGCTTGGTTGTCGGGAGTTACGAGCAGTACTTC.

This clone appeared once. This chain connects TRBV9 to TRBJ2-7; maybe TRBD2 (6 bases). V was pared by 4 bases and J by 4 bases, with 15 bases between. The germline V gene encodes CDR1 SGDLS and CDR2 YYNGEE. This CDR3 has 14 amino acids. CDR3 residues: CASSRDLATYEQYF. The CDR3 DNA reads as TGTGCCAGCAGCCGGGACTTGGCTACATACGAGCAGTACTTC.

V usage is TRBV30 and J usage is TRBJ1-4, with 9 bases matching TRBD1. Looked up from germline, CDR1 is GTSNPN and CDR2 is SVGIG (reference sequence). Trimming cost V 0 bases and J 2 bases; bases outside gene matches: 7. This CDR3 contains 17 residues. CDR3 sequence (DNA): TGTGCCTGGAGTGTACCGACAGGGGGTCGTACTAATGAAAAACTGTTTTTT. Translation: CAWSVPTGGRTNEKLFF.